This is a list of T cell receptor beta chains from one sample in a study of shared clonotypes between healthy human individuals. TCRdb keeps only in-frame clones here, not all; method: immunoSEQ multiplex PCR. The table has around 2.1 million clones, under 95% seen once. The sequencing sample was made of naive CD8+ T cells from PBMCs. The source is a man between 18 and 29 years old in good health. Some clones in this sample may be carry-over from other donors' samples. The CDR3 runs from the conserved cysteine through the conserved F or W. D genes are given only for firm matches.

v_gene: TRBV4-1
len: 15
j_gene: TRBJ2-1
d_gene: TRBD2
CDR3aa: CASSLGAGALNEQFF

v_gene: TRBV19
len: 15
j_gene: TRBJ2-7
d_gene: NA
CDR3aa: CASSIWASAGYEQYF

v_gene: TRBV5-1
len: 14
j_gene: TRBJ1-1
d_gene: NA
CDR3aa: CASSLTAMNTEAFF

v_gene: TRBV7-2
len: 15
j_gene: TRBJ2-5
d_gene: NA
CDR3aa: CASSLDGLTGETQYF

v_gene: TRBV9
len: 18
j_gene: TRBJ2-1
d_gene: TRBD2
CDR3aa: CASSVATLTSGRVDEQFF

v_gene: TRBV9
len: 17
j_gene: TRBJ2-2
d_gene: NA
CDR3aa: CASSALTGGPPAGELFF

v_gene: TRBV11-2
len: 11
j_gene: TRBJ2-1
d_gene: NA
CDR3aa: CASSTGWRQFF

v_gene: TRBV6-1
len: 14
j_gene: TRBJ1-5
d_gene: TRBD1
CDR3aa: CASSPDRGPPAQHF

v_gene: TRBV28
len: 16
j_gene: TRBJ2-7
d_gene: TRBD1
CDR3aa: CASSPRRTGGSYEQYF

v_gene: TRBV5-1
len: 16
j_gene: TRBJ2-7
d_gene: TRBD2
CDR3aa: CASSLGTSGSRYEQYF

v_gene: TRBV6-5
len: 15
j_gene: TRBJ2-1
d_gene: TRBD2
CDR3aa: CASRAPREIYNEQFF

v_gene: TRBV6-5
len: 14
j_gene: TRBJ1-2
d_gene: NA
CDR3aa: CASSGMGGNSGYTF

v_gene: TRBV18
len: 16
j_gene: TRBJ2-1
d_gene: TRBD2
CDR3aa: CASSPTSGSLYNEQFF

v_gene: TRBV7-9
len: 11
j_gene: TRBJ1-1
d_gene: NA
CDR3aa: CASSPTTEAFF

v_gene: TRBV28
len: 15
j_gene: TRBJ2-4
d_gene: NA
CDR3aa: CASSPLGEAKNIQYF

v_gene: TRBV27
len: 13
j_gene: TRBJ2-7
d_gene: TRBD1
CDR3aa: CASSLDRAGEQYF

v_gene: TRBV29-1
len: 15
j_gene: TRBJ1-2
d_gene: NA
CDR3aa: CSVEVPTAGYYGYTF